Following are 18 T cell receptor beta chains from one sample sequenced in a study of tumor-infiltrating lymphocytes in primary liver carcinoma. A primer matching the constant region was used to make TCR beta cDNA from approximately 0.45 ug of total RNA. Slightly modified ARM-PCR served as the procedure for the TCR beta libraries. These libraries came from three rounds of nested multiplex PCR. Amplification in the first two PCR rounds was performed using TRBV1-TRBV30 forward primers and a C-beta reverse primer for roughly 9 cycles each. TCRdb re-derived calls from the multiplex PCR reads in MiXCR, one entry per CDR3 protein. The data show 200,000 or so distinct CDR3 sequences, 65% seen once. The study extracted blood RNA from unsorted whole blood and also extracted germline DNA. The sequenced sample was peripheral blood. Receptor source: a woman aged 60-75 years with primary liver carcinoma and hepatitis B virus infection.

As regards this clonotype: This sequence may be a read error, since a much larger clone differs from it by one base. V is TRBV29-1 and J is TRBJ2-6; D may be TRBD1 or TRBD2 (6 bases each). CDR3 length: 14 amino acids. From germline, CDR1 is SQVTM and CDR2 ANQGSEA. The CDR3 loop is CNVEGGTGANVLTF. The CDR3 nucleotides are TGCAACGTAGAGGGGGGCACTGGGGCCAACGTCCTGACTTTC.

In regard to this clonotype: The CDR3 ends on some other residue instead of the conserved phenylalanine or tryptophan, so this is likely a read error. The chain couples TRBV29-1 to TRBJ1-1; perhaps TRBD1 as D (6 bases). CDR1 and CDR2 from the germline V gene are SQVTM and ANQGSEA. Trimming took 3 bases from V and 8 from J, leaving 16 bases between them. The CDR3 consists of 13 residues. Here the CDR3 DNA reads TGCAGCGTTGACCTAGGACAGTGTCGGGAAGCTTTCTAT. It specifies CSVDLGQCREAFY.

In regard to this clonotype: Lacking the conserved final phenylalanine or tryptophan, this CDR3 likely reflects a read error. The chain employs TRBV10-3 and TRBJ2-3; maybe TRBD2 (6 bases). The germline V gene encodes CDR1 ENHRY and CDR2 SYGVKD. The CDR3 has 14 residues. For the CDR3, the DNA is TGTGCCATCAGTGTGGGGGGAGGCACAGGTACGCAGTATCTT. It translates to CAISVGGGTGTQYL.

The sample holds many counts of this clonotype. The CDR3 loop is CASSPPPGQGSNEQFF. CDR3 DNA: TGTGCCAGCAGTCCACCACCGGGACAGGGGAGCAATGAGCAGTTCTTC. This chain connects TRBV5-5 to TRBJ2-1, with 10 bases identical to TRBD1. This CDR3 region has 16 residues. Germline loops: CDR1 SGHKS, CDR2 YYEKEE (reference sequence). The junction had 11 bases not matched to a gene; V was cut back by 5 bases and J by 6 bases.

Comments on this clonotype: The junction differs from germline at one of its ends, possibly a read error. J is TRBJ2-1 and V is TRBV6-5; D uncertain. The CDR3 covers 11 residues. Germline lookup yields CDR1 MNHEY and CDR2 SVGAGI. The CDR3, as DNA: TGTGTCAGCAGTTTCTTGGATGAGCAGTTCTTC. Translated: CVSSFLDEQFF.

The chain combines TRBV11-2 with TRBJ1-1, with D tentatively TRBD1 (5 bases). Germline-derived CDR1 and CDR2 are SGHAT and FQNNGV. This CDR3 spans 16 amino acids. V was clipped by 9 bases and J by 4 bases, with 24 bases between them. The CDR3 nucleotides are TGTGCCAGTGGCTTAGTGGCGGGGACGGAGGGCACTGAAGCTTTCTTT. Translated: CASGLVAGTEGTEAFF. Looking up the rest from reference TRBV11-2 and TRBJ1-1 gives the full variable domain: EAGVAQSPRYKIIEKRQSVAFWCNPISGHATLYWYQQILGQGPKLLIQFQNNGVVDDSQLPKDRFSAERLKGVDSTLKIQPAKLEDSAVYLCASGLVAGTEGTEAFFGQGTRLTVV.

About this clonotype: A read error may account for a junction end that differs from germline. This chain joins TRBV11-2 and TRBJ1-2; 9 bases map to TRBD1. The CDR3 is made up of 16 amino acids. Germline CDR1 reads SGHAT; CDR2 reads FQNNGV. The CDR3 DNA follows: TGTGCCAGCAGCTTAGACAACAGGGGGCGCGGCTATGGCTACATCTTC. Protein: CASSLDNRGRGYGYIF.

This clonotype was recorded once. Its ends do not fully match the called genes, so a read error is possible. The chain has TRBV12-3 or TRBV12-4 and TRBJ1-3; no definite D call. The CDR3 sequence is 12 residues long. This CDR3 is CVSMEVGNTIYF. DNA for the CDR3: TGTGTCAGCATGGAGGTTGGAAACACCATATATTTT.

This clonotype was seen a single time. This CDR3 is missing its conserved last phenylalanine or tryptophan, likely due to a read error. The chain joins TRBV11-1 to TRBJ2-1; D is ambiguous. This CDR3 has 11 amino acids. Germline V lookup: CDR1 SGHAT, CDR2 FQDESV (reference sequence). The chain's CDR3 is CASRSYSEQFL. As DNA, the CDR3 is TGTGCCAGCAGGTCATACAGTGAGCAGTTCCTC.

The gene calls are TRBV25-1 and TRBJ1-2; weak D call: TRBD1 (5 bases). This CDR3 region has 12 residues. Trimming pared 6 bases from V and 7 bases from J, leaving 12 bases between. The V gene's germline CDR1 is MGHDK and CDR2 SYGVNS. The DNA for the CDR3 is TGTGCCAGCAGACTTACCGGGGGTGGCTACACCTTC. As protein: CASRLTGGGYTF.

On this clonotype itself: This may be a read error, as it is one base from a much larger clone. The V gene is TRBV12-3 or TRBV12-4, the J gene TRBJ2-1; the D gene is possibly TRBD2 (6 bases). The CDR3 is 15 amino acids. The CDR3 coding sequence is TGTGCCAGCAGTCTAGCGCGGGGATCCTACAATGAGCAGTTCTTC. It yields the protein CASSLARGSYNEQFF.

Details on this clonotype: The final CDR3 position lacks the conserved phenylalanine or tryptophan, pointing to a likely read error. The V gene is TRBV19, the J gene TRBJ2-7; TRBD2 matches 11 bases. After removal of 4 bases from V and 0 bases from J, the junction contained 2 bases not matched to a gene. Germline V lookup: CDR1 LNHDA, CDR2 SQIVND (reference sequence). This CDR3 has 15 residues. For the CDR3, the DNA is TGTGCCAGTAGTACAACTAGCGGGAGCTCCTACGAGCAGTACCTC. Protein sequence: CASSTTSGSSYEQYL.

As for this clonotype: This may come from a read error, since a much larger clone is one base off. No conserved phenylalanine or tryptophan is present at the end of the CDR3, so a read error is the likely explanation. The chain is built from TRBV4-1 and TRBJ1-1; TRBD1 matches at 7 bases. The V segment lost 2 bases and the J segment 1 base; nucleotides outside the gene matches: 7. The CDR3 is made up of 16 amino acids. Germline assignment: CDR1 MGHRA and CDR2 YSYEKL. The CDR3 DNA is TGCGCCAGCAGCCAACCCCCGGGACAGCGGAACACTGAAGCTTTCATT. Its protein product is CASSQPPGQRNTEAFI.

V is TRBV6-5 and J is TRBJ2-1; the D gene is possibly TRBD2 (5 bases). CDR1 is MNHEY, CDR2 SVGAGI, per germline. V lost 2 bases and J 7 bases, leaving 15 bases between the germline ends. The CDR3 is 15 residues long. The DNA for the CDR3 is TGTGCCAGCAGTTACCAGAGCGGAGCCCGGAATGAGCAGTTCTTC. Its protein product is CASSYQSGARNEQFF.

This clonotype came up a few times. This clone may be a read error of a much larger clone one base away. V is TRBV12-3 or TRBV12-4 and J is TRBJ2-3; D is unresolved. The CDR3 loop spans 14 amino acids. Trimming shortened V by 8 bases and J by 3 bases, and 15 bases separated the two germline ends. CDR3 in amino acids: CASRGRSRTDTQYF. Written as DNA, the CDR3 is TGTGCCAGCCGAGGACGGTCTAGGACAGATACGCAGTATTTT.

The gene calls are TRBV20-1 and TRBJ2-3; 13 nucleotides agree with TRBD2. CDR1 is DFQATT, CDR2 SNEGSKA, per germline (reference sequence). J was trimmed by 0 bases and V by 4 bases; bases with no gene match: 13. This CDR3 is 19 amino acids long. CDR3 amino acids: CSAKLRGLAGVYSTDTQYF. CDR3 sequence (DNA): TGCAGTGCTAAACTAAGAGGACTAGCGGGAGTTTATAGCACAGATACGCAGTATTTT.

On this clonotype itself: This may come from a read error, since a much larger clone is one base off. The rearrangement links TRBV12-3 or TRBV12-4 to TRBJ2-7, with 12 bases matching TRBD2. The CDR3 length is 13 residues. The V gene end was trimmed by 7 bases and the J gene end by 6 bases; junction bases not matched to a gene: 4. The CDR3: CASKSSGRGEQYF. CDR3 DNA sequence: TGTGCCAGCAAGTCTAGCGGGAGGGGCGAGCAGTACTTC.

On this clonotype itself: A much larger clone lies one base from this, so it may be a read error. The rearrangement uses TRBV4-1 and TRBJ2-1; 9 bases are shared with TRBD1. CDR1 MGHRA and CDR2 YSYEKL come from the germline V gene. The length of the CDR3 is 14 residues. The V gene end was trimmed by 0 bases and the J gene end by 13 bases; junction bases not matched to a gene: 7. Here the CDR3 DNA reads TGCGCCAGCAGCCAAGAATGGTGGGACAGGGATCAGTTCTTC. Encoded protein: CASSQEWWDRDQFF.